This T cell receptor beta chain was obtained from a study of tumor-infiltrating lymphocytes in oesophageal squamous cell carcinoma. As to this clonotype: The CDR3 does not end in the conserved phenylalanine or tryptophan, so this is likely a read error. No DNA is shown, since the ends of the CDR3 on it are uncertain; the CDR3 is the one TCRdb lists.

TCRdb fed the PCR reads into MiXCR, producing one record per CDR3 protein. The repertoire holds about 15,000 distinct CDR3 sequences, about 53% seen once, with 16% in the top ten. Inclusive of both ends, the CDR3 amounts to 16 amino acids. The germline V gene has CDR1 MNHEY and CDR2 SVGAGI. Sequencing was carried out using esophageal tumor tissue. This receptor was identified in a male donor with esophageal squamous cell carcinoma. V and J are TRBV6-5 and TRBJ2-6; TRBD1, the table's D call, was not compared with the DNA. CDR3 in amino acids: CASSYGGAKNIQYFGA.